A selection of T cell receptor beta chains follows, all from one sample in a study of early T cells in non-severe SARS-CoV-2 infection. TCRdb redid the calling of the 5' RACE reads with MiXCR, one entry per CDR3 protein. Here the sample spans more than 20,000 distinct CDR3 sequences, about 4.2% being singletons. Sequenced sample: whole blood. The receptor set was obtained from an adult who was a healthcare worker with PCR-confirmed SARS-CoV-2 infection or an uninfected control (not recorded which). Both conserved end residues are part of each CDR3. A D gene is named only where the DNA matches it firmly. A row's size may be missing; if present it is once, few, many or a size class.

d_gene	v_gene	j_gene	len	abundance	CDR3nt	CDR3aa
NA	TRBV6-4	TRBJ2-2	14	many	TGTGCCAGCCCTAGCGAAGCGAACACCGGGGAGCTGTTTTTT	CASPSEANTGELFF
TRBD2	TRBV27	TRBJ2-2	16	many	TGTGCCAGCAGTTTATGGTTGGGACTAGTTCCCGGGGAGCTGTTTTTT	CASSLWLGLVPGELFF
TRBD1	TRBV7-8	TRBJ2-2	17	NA	TGTGCCAGCAGCTTAGTTTCACAGGGGGCCGGCACCGGGGAGCTGTTTTTT	CASSLVSQGAGTGELFF
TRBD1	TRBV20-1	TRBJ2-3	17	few	TGCAGTGCTAGAGATTCCGCCCGAGGGACAGTCACAGATACGCAGTATTTT	CSARDSARGTVTDTQYF
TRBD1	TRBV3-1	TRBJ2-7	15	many	TGTGCCAGCAGCCAAGTGCACAGGGGGCCTGTCGAGCAGTACTTC	CASSQVHRGPVEQYF
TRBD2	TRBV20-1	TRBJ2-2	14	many	TGCAGTGCCCCCGCTAGCGGGATCGCCGGGGAGCTGTTTTTT	CSAPASGIAGELFF
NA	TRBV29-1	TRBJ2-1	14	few	TGCAGCGTTTACCTACGCTACTACGACAATGAGCAGTTCTTC	CSVYLRYYDNEQFF
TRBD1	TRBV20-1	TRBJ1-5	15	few	TGCAGTGCTAGAGAACTTGACAGGGAAGGTCAGCCCCAGCATTTT	CSARELDREGQPQHF
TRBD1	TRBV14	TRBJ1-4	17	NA	TGTGCCAGCAGCCAAGGTTGGGGACAGGGCGGGAATGAAAAACTGTTTTTT	CASSQGWGQGGNEKLFF
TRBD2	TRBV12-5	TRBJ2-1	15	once	TGTGCTAGTGGCCCCCGGGAGGGCGGTGGGGATGAGCAGTTCTTC	CASGPREGGGDEQFF
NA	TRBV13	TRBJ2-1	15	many	TGTGCCAGCAATCGCCAGCGGGTCGAAAATAATGAGCAGTTCTTC	CASNRQRVENNEQFF
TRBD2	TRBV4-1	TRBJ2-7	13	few	TGCGCCAGCAGCCAAGGGGGACTAGCGGAGCAGTACTTC	CASSQGGLAEQYF
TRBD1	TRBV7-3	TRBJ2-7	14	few	TGTGCCAGCAGCCCGACAGGGGGTATCGGCGAGCAGTACTTC	CASSPTGGIGEQYF
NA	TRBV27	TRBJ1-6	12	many	TGTGCCAGCAGTTTAGGTATGGCACCCCTCCACTTT	CASSLGMAPLHF
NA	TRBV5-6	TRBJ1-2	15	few	TGTGCCAGCAGGTCCCCTGGGGGGCGCGTCTATGGCTACACCTTC	CASRSPGGRVYGYTF
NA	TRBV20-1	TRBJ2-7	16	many	TGCAGTGCTAGAGCCCCCTTGCGGGGACATCTCTCTGAGCAGTACTTC	CSARAPLRGHLSEQYF
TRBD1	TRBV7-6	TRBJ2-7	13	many	TGTGCCAGCAGCAGGGGGCAGGGATACGAGCAGTACTTC	CASSRGQGYEQYF
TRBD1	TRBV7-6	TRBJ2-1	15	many	TGTGCCAGCAGCTCCCTCCGGGACAGATACAATGAGCAGTTCTTC	CASSSLRDRYNEQFF
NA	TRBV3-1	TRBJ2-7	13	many	TGTGCCAGCAGCCAAGGGGATGGAGGCGAGCAGTACTTC	CASSQGDGGEQYF
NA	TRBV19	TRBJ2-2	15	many	TGTGCCACCTCAAGGGGGGAGCTGAACACCGGGGAGCTGTTTTTT	CATSRGELNTGELFF
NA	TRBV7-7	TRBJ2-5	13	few	TGTGCCAGCAGCGCGGGACACCAAGAGACCCAGTACTTC	CASSAGHQETQYF
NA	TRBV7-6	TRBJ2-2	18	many	TGTGCCAGCGAAAGGGAATCGGGACTCAGAGGGGACACCGGGGAGCTGTTTTTT	CASERESGLRGDTGELFF
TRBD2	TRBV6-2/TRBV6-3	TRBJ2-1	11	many	TGTGCCAGCAGGCAGACTAGCAGTACGTTCTTC	CASRQTSSTFF
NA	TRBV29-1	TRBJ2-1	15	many	TGCAGCGTTGAGCTCGGCGGGGAACGGTACAATGAGCAGTTCTTC	CSVELGGERYNEQFF
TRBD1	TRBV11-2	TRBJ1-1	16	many	TGTGCCAGCAGTCAAATCAGGGGGCGCGGGCCCACTGAAGCTTTCTTT	CASSQIRGRGPTEAFF
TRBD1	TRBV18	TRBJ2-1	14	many	TGTGCCAGCTCGGGGGACAGGGGTGGAAATGAGCAGTTCTTC	CASSGDRGGNEQFF